This TCR beta chain was captured in a study of T cell repertoires in cytomegalovirus infection. In the study overall: Public signatures in TCR beta pointed to CMV infection and matching HLA type.

Germline assignment: CDR1 MNHEY and CDR2 SVGEGT. This CDR3 has 13 residues. Germline trimming cut 2 bases from V and 8 bases from J; bases unmatched to any gene: 1. One entry per CDR3 protein results from TCRdb running MiXCR on the reads. The data show 900,000 to 950,000 distinct CDR3 sequences, approximately 30% seen once. This clonotype was recorded a few times. Antigen: not known. The TCR originated in a human donor in good health (CMV status not recorded). Some clones in this sample may be carry-over from other donors' samples. The gene calls are TRBV6-2 or TRBV6-3 and TRBJ2-4, with 9 bases matching TRBD1. Sequencing used cultured CD8+ T cells from PBMCs, obtained from culture after CMV antigen stimulation. CDR3 sequence: CASSYDRGDIQYF. In DNA, the CDR3 is TGTGCCAGCAGTTACGACAGGGGGGACATTCAGTACTTC.